Listed here is a single T cell receptor (beta chain). Its antigen remains unidentified. The data derive from a study of T-cell memory formation after mild COVID-19. Study-wide points: Nothing showed for sure that second-wave clones peaking on day 37 were SARS-CoV-2 specific. CD4+ contracting clones lay mainly in CM and EM, CD8+ ones in EMRA. Prior to infection, memory already included some responding clones, suggesting cross-reactive memory joined.

TCR alpha and TCR beta cDNA libraries with sample barcodes and UMIs came from 5'RACE using constant-segment primers. TCRdb re-derived calls from the 5' RACE reads in MiXCR, one entry per CDR3 protein. The sample contains roughly 580,000 distinct CDR3 sequences, roughly 17% of which appear only once. This CDR3 region has 14 residues. CDR1 ENHRY and CDR2 SYGVKD come from the germline V gene. The J segment lost 0 bases and the V segment lost 4 bases, leaving 3 bases of the junction unmatched. The sequence derives from an adult woman who had mild COVID-19 (a few samples of this study predate the infection). Cell type and time point are not known. Sequenced: PBMCs or a T cell subset sorted from them (not recorded which). The rearrangement uses TRBV10-3 and TRBJ2-7, with TRBD2 matching over 7 bases. CDR3: CAISGAGHSYEQYF. CDR3 nucleotides: TGTGCCATCAGTGGAGCGGGGCACTCCTACGAGCAGTACTTC.